The sample holds one count of the clone carrying this T cell receptor (beta chain). In germline, CDR1 is SGHVS, CDR2 FQNEAQ. V was trimmed by 4 bases and J by 0 bases, leaving 10 bases between them. This CDR3 comprises 15 residues. Profiled with immunoSEQ multiplex PCR; TCRdb holds only in-frame clones, not every one. The table includes roughly 160,000 clones, roughly 77% detected once. This sample was taken from a study of cytotoxic CD8 clonotypes in ibrutinib-treated CLL. V and J are TRBV7-8 and TRBJ2-1; no definite D call. The receptor was isolated from a human donor with chronic lymphocytic leukemia. This specimen was PBMCs, taken after 12 months of ibrutinib treatment. The CDR3 nucleotides are TGTGCCAGCAGCTCCCCTACGAGCTCCTACAATGAGCAGTTCTTC. This translates into CASSSPTSSYNEQFF.